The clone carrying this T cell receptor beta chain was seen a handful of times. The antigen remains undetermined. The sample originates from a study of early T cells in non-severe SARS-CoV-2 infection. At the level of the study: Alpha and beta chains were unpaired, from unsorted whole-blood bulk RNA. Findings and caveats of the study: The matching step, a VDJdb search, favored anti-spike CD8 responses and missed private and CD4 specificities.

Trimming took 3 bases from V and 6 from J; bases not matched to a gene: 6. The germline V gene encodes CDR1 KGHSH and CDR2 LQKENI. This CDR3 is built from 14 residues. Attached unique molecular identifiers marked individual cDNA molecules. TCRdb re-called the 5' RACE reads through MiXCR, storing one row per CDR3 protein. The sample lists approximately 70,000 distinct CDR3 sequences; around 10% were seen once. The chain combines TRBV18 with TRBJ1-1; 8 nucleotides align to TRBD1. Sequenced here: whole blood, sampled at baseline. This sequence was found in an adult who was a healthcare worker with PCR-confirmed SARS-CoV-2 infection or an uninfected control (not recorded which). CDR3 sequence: CASSPPGGWSEAFF. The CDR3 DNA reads TGTGCCAGCTCACCTCCAGGGGGCTGGTCTGAAGCTTTCTTT.